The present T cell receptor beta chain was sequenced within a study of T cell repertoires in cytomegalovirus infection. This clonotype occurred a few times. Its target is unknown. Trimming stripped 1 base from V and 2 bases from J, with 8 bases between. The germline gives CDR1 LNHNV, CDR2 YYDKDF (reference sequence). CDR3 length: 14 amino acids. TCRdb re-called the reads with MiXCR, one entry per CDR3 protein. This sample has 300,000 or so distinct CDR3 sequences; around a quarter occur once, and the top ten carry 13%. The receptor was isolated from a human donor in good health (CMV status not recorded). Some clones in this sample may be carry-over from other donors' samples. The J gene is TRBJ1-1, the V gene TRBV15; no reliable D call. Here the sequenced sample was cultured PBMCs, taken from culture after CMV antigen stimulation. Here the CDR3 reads CATSRVMENTEAFF. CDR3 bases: TGTGCCACCAGCAGAGTTATGGAAAACACTGAAGCTTTCTTT.